The rows below give T cell receptor beta chains drawn from one sample of a study of blood T cell repertoires in COVID-19. Repertoires were generated with immunoSEQ multiplex PCR, while TCRdb's copy carries only in-frame clones and drops some. This table has fewer than 90,000 clones, about nine tenths appearing once. The sequenced sample was peripheral blood. All receptors derive from a man between 25 and 39 years old with acute or convalescent COVID-19. CDR3s include the opening cysteine and the closing phenylalanine or tryptophan. The D gene is left open where the match is weak. Clone size appears in some rows only: once, few, many, or a class for an expanded clone.

D gene	V gene	clone size	J gene	CDR3 protein	CDR3 DNA
-	TRBV9	-	TRBJ1-1	CASSVGGVNTEAFF	TGTGCCAGCAGCGTAGGGGGGGTCAACACTGAAGCTTTCTTT
TRBD1	TRBV24-1	-	TRBJ2-1	CATRDRGQANEQFF	TGTGCCACCCGGGACAGGGGGCAAGCCAATGAGCAGTTCTTC
TRBD1	TRBV2	once	TRBJ1-1	CASRGHRDRVETEAFF	TGTGCCAGCAGGGGTCACCGGGACAGGGTAGAAACTGAAGCTTTCTTT
TRBD2	TRBV28	few	TRBJ2-3	CASSFLAGVTTDTQYF	TGTGCCAGCAGTTTTCTAGCGGGAGTAACAACAGATACGCAGTATTTT
-	TRBV4-1	-	TRBJ2-1	CASSQGGTYNEQFF	TGCGCCAGCAGCCAAGGAGGTACCTACAATGAGCAGTTCTTC
-	TRBV15	-	TRBJ2-5	CATSDGRGETQYF	TGTGCCACCAGCGATGGTCGAGGGGAGACCCAGTACTTC
TRBD1	TRBV28	-	TRBJ1-6	CASRGQGNGHTSPLHF	TGTGCCAGCAGGGGACAGGGAAATGGTCATACTTCACCCCTCCACTTT
-	TRBV7-8	-	TRBJ2-5	CASSSSPLRQPHGETQYF	TGTGCCAGCAGCTCATCTCCTTTGAGGCAGCCCCACGGAGAGACCCAGTACTTC
TRBD1	TRBV6-5	once	TRBJ1-2	CASSYRIDRGRGYTF	TGTGCCAGCAGTTACCGCATCGACAGGGGGCGCGGCTACACCTTC
-	TRBV7-3	once	TRBJ1-1	CASSLSVNTEAFF	TGTGCCAGCAGCTTATCAGTAAACACTGAAGCTTTCTTT
TRBD1	TRBV18	-	TRBJ1-5	CASSPTGERQPQHF	TGTGCCAGCTCACCCACAGGGGAGAGGCAGCCCCAGCATTTT
TRBD1	TRBV4-1	few	TRBJ2-3	CASSPLHQGATDTQYF	TGCGCCAGCAGCCCCCTCCACCAGGGGGCCACAGATACGCAGTATTTT
-	TRBV2	-	TRBJ1-5	CARVQRNQPQHF	TGTGCCAGGGTACAGCGCAATCAGCCCCAGCATTTT
TRBD1	TRBV19	-	TRBJ1-1	CASSMQGQATMNTEAFF	TGTGCCAGTAGTATGCAAGGACAGGCCACCATGAACACTGAAGCTTTCTTT
-	TRBV5-4	-	TRBJ1-1	CATTEQGMVHTEAFF	TGTGCCACGACTGAACAGGGAATGGTCCACACTGAAGCTTTCTTT
TRBD1	TRBV24-1	-	TRBJ2-7	CATSRQGYEQYF	TGTGCCACCAGTCGACAGGGCTACGAGCAGTACTTC
TRBD2	TRBV30	-	TRBJ2-1	CAWSSLAGAYDEQFF	TGTGCCTGGAGCTCCCTAGCGGGAGCTTACGATGAGCAGTTCTTC
-	TRBV4-1	-	TRBJ2-5	CASSQDEEGSNQETQYF	TGCGCCAGCAGCCAAGATGAGGAGGGGAGTAATCAAGAGACCCAGTACTTC
-	TRBV19	-	TRBJ1-1	CASSIQATNTEAFF	TGTGCCAGTAGTATTCAGGCTACGAACACTGAAGCTTTCTTT
-	TRBV27	-	TRBJ2-2	CASSFVRAGELFF	TGTGCCAGCAGTTTCGTCAGGGCCGGGGAGCTGTTTTTT
TRBD1	TRBV5-4	-	TRBJ1-5	CASSLGQGRPQHF	TGTGCCAGCAGCTTGGGACAGGGAAGGCCCCAGCATTTT
-	TRBV19	-	TRBJ2-3	CASTLGRTGTDTQYF	TGTGCCAGTACCCTGGGGCGGACCGGCACAGATACGCAGTATTTT
TRBD2	TRBV3-1/TRBV3-2	-	TRBJ2-5	CASSQEGSGRTGTQYF	TGTGCCAGCAGCCAAGAAGGTAGCGGGAGAACGGGGACCCAGTACTTC
TRBD2	TRBV7-6	-	TRBJ2-3	CASSLYGGRVTDTQYF	TGTGCCAGCAGCTTATACGGCGGGAGAGTCACAGATACGCAGTATTTT
TRBD2	TRBV9	-	TRBJ2-5	CASSVGLAGVETQYF	TGTGCCAGCAGCGTAGGACTAGCGGGAGTGGAGACCCAGTACTTC
TRBD1	TRBV30	-	TRBJ1-5	CAWSVRGGGSNQPQHF	TGTGCCTGGAGTGTAAGAGGGGGCGGTAGCAATCAGCCCCAGCATTTT
-	TRBV24-1	-	TRBJ2-7	CATSDRTPPYEQYF	TGTGCCACCAGTGACCGGACACCGCCCTACGAGCAGTACTTC
-	TRBV28	-	TRBJ2-7	CASSLYTGRREQYF	TGTGCCAGCAGTTTATATACAGGGCGGAGGGAGCAGTACTTC
TRBD2	TRBV5-1	few	TRBJ2-1	CASSPRTSGREDEQFF	TGCGCCAGCAGCCCGCGGACTAGCGGGAGAGAAGATGAGCAGTTCTTC
TRBD1	TRBV5-6	-	TRBJ1-2	CASSRQGLKGYTF	TGTGCCAGCAGCCGACAGGGGTTGAAAGGCTACACCTTC
TRBD2	TRBV27	-	TRBJ2-3	CASSLGLAATDTQYF	TGTGCCAGCAGCCTGGGACTAGCGGCTACAGATACGCAGTATTTT
TRBD2	TRBV30	-	TRBJ2-2	CACKYAGGDTGELFF	TGTGCCTGCAAGTATGCGGGAGGGGACACCGGGGAGCTGTTTTTT
-	TRBV27	-	TRBJ1-3	CASSGGGSSGNTIYF	TGTGCCAGCAGCGGCGGGGGGAGCTCTGGAAACACCATATATTTT
TRBD2	TRBV3-1/TRBV3-2	few	TRBJ2-1	CASSAHPGGGLNEQFF	TGTGCCAGCAGCGCTCATCCCGGGGGGGGCCTCAATGAGCAGTTCTTC
-	TRBV21-1	-	TRBJ2-7	CASSRSGTGSGEQYF	TGTGCCAGCAGCAGATCAGGGACAGGGTCAGGCGAGCAGTACTTC
-	TRBV23-1	few	TRBJ1-5	CASSQCLSGLNQPQHF	TGCGCCAGCAGTCAATGCTTATCAGGGCTCAATCAGCCCCAGCATTTT
TRBD2	TRBV28	-	TRBJ2-5	CASSRLEGGIGTQYF	TGTGCCAGCAGCCGCTTGGAGGGAGGGATTGGGACCCAGTACTTC
-	TRBV12-3/TRBV12-4	-	TRBJ2-2	CAAQRTNTGELFF	TGTGCCGCACAGCGGACGAACACCGGGGAGCTGTTTTTT
-	TRBV4-1	-	TRBJ2-2	CASSQDPLGGLNTGELFF	TGCGCCAGCAGCCAAGACCCGTTGGGAGGCCTGAACACCGGGGAGCTGTTTTTT
TRBD2	TRBV29-1	-	TRBJ2-1	CSVELGGSYNEQFF	TGCAGCGTTGAATTGGGCGGGAGCTACAATGAGCAGTTCTTC
TRBD2	TRBV28	-	TRBJ2-5	CASSLREPFEETQYF	TGTGCCAGCAGTTTGCGGGAGCCCTTCGAAGAGACCCAGTACTTC
TRBD1	TRBV7-9	-	TRBJ2-2	CAITGANTGELFF	TGTGCCATAACAGGGGCGAACACCGGGGAGCTGTTTTTT
TRBD1	TRBV7-2	-	TRBJ1-5	CASSSDRVGQPQHF	TGTGCCAGCAGCTCCGACAGGGTAGGACAGCCCCAGCATTTT
-	TRBV28	-	TRBJ1-4	CASRTYRKSGEKLFF	TGTGCCAGCAGAACGTACAGGAAATCGGGTGAAAAACTGTTTTTT
-	TRBV5-5	-	TRBJ2-7	CASSFPGSSSYEQYF	TGTGCCAGCAGCTTCCCCGGGAGCTCTTCCTACGAGCAGTACTTC
-	TRBV27	-	TRBJ2-6	CASSLALSGANVLTF	TGTGCCAGCAGTTTGGCTCTCTCTGGGGCCAACGTCCTGACTTTC
-	TRBV5-5	-	TRBJ2-7	CASSLALVLAYEQYF	TGTGCCAGCAGCTTGGCGCTAGTGCTCGCCTACGAGCAGTACTTC
TRBD1	TRBV2	-	TRBJ2-5	CASSRTGRETQYF	TGTGCCAGCAGTAGGACAGGGCGGGAGACCCAGTACTTC
-	TRBV11-2	-	TRBJ2-3	CASSLDSLAVTQYTQYF	TGTGCCAGCAGCTTAGATAGCCTAGCAGTTACACAATATACGCAGTATTTT
TRBD2	TRBV7-2	few	TRBJ2-2	CASSLRLAGSTGELFF	TGTGCCAGCAGCCTAAGACTAGCGGGAAGCACCGGGGAGCTGTTTTTT
-	TRBV27	-	TRBJ2-5	CASSAGPEGETQYF	TGTGCCAGCTCGGCGGGGCCCGAGGGAGAGACCCAGTACTTC
TRBD1	TRBV6-5	-	TRBJ1-5	CASSPSSGGVQPQHF	TGTGCCAGCAGTCCATCTTCAGGGGGAGTTCAGCCCCAGCATTTT
TRBD2	TRBV11-2	-	TRBJ2-1	CASSFVIGSGSIEQFF	TGTGCCAGCAGCTTTGTGATTGGTAGCGGGAGCATTGAGCAGTTCTTC
-	TRBV2	-	TRBJ1-2	CASSVGVLSGGYTF	TGTGCCAGCAGTGTGGGAGTTCTGTCGGGTGGCTACACCTTC
-	TRBV10-3	-	TRBJ2-5	CAIRQALMETQYF	TGTGCCATTCGACAGGCGCTCATGGAGACCCAGTACTTC
TRBD2	TRBV19	once	TRBJ2-5	CASSKNSGRAGETQYF	TGTGCCAGTAGTAAGAATAGCGGGAGGGCCGGAGAGACCCAGTACTTC
-	TRBV4-1	-	TRBJ1-1	CASSQGRPLDTTEAFF	TGCGCCAGCAGCCAAGGCAGGCCTTTAGACACCACTGAAGCTTTCTTT
-	TRBV5-6	-	TRBJ1-2	CASSLSRVGYTF	TGTGCCAGCAGCTTGTCGCGGGTGGGCTACACCTTC